This TCR beta chain comes out of a study of cytomegalovirus exposure and HLA in healthy donors. This clone occurred a few times. The CDR3 is made up of 13 amino acids. 13 Jbeta primers and 60 Vbeta primers were used for the PCR. Sequenced by immunoSEQ multiplex PCR; TCRdb stores in-frame clones only, minus some. The sample carries about 200,000 clones, roughly 12% recorded once. The chain links TRBV12-2 to TRBJ2-5; TRBD1 was called by the table and not checked on the DNA. TRBV12-2 is a listed pseudogene. Sequencing was performed on PBMCs. This TCR was sampled from a man aged 45-60 years in good health and CMV-seropositive. CDR3 sequence (DNA): TGTGCAAGTCGCTCCGGACAGGAAGAGACCCAGTACTTC. Its translation is CASRSGQEETQYF.